This T cell receptor beta chain came from a study of cytomegalovirus exposure and HLA in healthy donors. The PCR was carried out with 60 Vbeta primers and 13 Jbeta primers. Using immunoSEQ multiplex PCR, the repertoire was profiled, and TCRdb retains in-frame clones only, with some absent. The sample lists more than 55,000 clones; about four fifths were seen once. Turning to this clone: Antigen unknown.

Study-level findings and limits: A later analysis appeared to link common viral pathogens to several of the most significant clusters. Most subjects' HLA-A and HLA-B alleles were reportedly predicted from TCR beta sequences.

This CDR3 has 17 amino acids. V trimming: 0 bases; J trimming: 5 bases; junction bases outside the gene matches: 8. Looked up from germline, CDR1 is SGHRS and CDR2 is YFSETQ. The genes are TRBV5-1 and TRBJ2-3; 11 positions match TRBD2. The specimen was PBMCs. The receptor was isolated from a woman aged 40 to 50 in good health and CMV-seronegative. This CDR3 is CASSLETSGSPEDTQYF. The CDR3 DNA sequence: TGCGCCAGCAGCTTGGAAACTAGCGGGAGTCCTGAAGATACGCAGTATTTT.